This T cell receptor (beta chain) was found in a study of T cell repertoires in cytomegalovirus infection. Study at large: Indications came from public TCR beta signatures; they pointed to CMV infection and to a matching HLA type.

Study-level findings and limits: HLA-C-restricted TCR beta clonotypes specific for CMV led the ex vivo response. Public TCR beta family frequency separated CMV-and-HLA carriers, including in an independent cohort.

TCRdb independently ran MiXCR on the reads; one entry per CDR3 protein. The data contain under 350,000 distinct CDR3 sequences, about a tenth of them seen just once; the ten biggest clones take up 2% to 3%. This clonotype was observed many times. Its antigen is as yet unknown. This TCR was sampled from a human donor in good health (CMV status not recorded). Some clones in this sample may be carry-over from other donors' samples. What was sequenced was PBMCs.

The CDR3 is CASSPGQALWALHF. For the CDR3, the DNA is TGTGCCAGCAGTCCGGGACAGGCACTTTGGGCCCTCCACTTT. This chain links TRBV6-6 with TRBJ1-6, with TRBD1 identical over 8 bases. The V gene's germline CDR1 is MNHNY and CDR2 SVGAGI (reference sequence). CDR3 size: 14 residues. V lost 5 bases and J lost 14; bases outside the gene matches: 11.